This T cell receptor beta chain was documented in a study of glioma-infiltrating T cells after dendritic cell vaccination. Across the study: The vaccine used monocyte-derived dendritic cells pulsed overnight with autologous tumor lysate.

Notes on the study in general: Complete blood and tumor specimen sets were limited to few patients.

Comment on this clone: Its antigen is unidentified.

Time point in this sample: after dendritic cell vaccination, including at tumor progression/relapse. TCRB CDR3 was amplified from 2 ug genomic DNA or less. The primer mix had 60 V beta and 13 J beta primers. The assay was immunoSEQ multiplex PCR, and TCRdb's table has in-frame clones only and misses some. In the table there are roughly 100,000 clones, 90% of which are singletons. This CDR3 has 13 residues. Germline V gives CDR1 MNHEY, CDR2 SMNVEV (reference sequence). V dropped 6 bases and J dropped 4 bases, with 12 bases sitting between them. The chain uses TRBV27 and TRBJ1-2, with TRBD1 as a possible D gene (5 bases). The TCR comes from a human donor with glioblastoma. This sample comprised blood, obtained after dendritic cell vaccination. DNA for the CDR3: TGTGCCAGCAGATCAAACGGGGGCTATGGCTACACCTTC. This sequence encodes CASRSNGGYGYTF.